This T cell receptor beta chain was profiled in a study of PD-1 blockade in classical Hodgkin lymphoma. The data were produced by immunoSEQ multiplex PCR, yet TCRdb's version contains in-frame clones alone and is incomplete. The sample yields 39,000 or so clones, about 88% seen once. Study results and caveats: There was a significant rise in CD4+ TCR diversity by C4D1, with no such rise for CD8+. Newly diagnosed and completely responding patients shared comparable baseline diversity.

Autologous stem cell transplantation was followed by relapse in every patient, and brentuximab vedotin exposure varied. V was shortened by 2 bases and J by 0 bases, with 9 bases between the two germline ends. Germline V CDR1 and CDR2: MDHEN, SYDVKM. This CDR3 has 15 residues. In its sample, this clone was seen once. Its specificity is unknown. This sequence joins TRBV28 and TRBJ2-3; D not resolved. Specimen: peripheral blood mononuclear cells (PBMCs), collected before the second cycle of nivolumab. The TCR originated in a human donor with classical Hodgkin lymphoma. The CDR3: CASSLTTSSTDTQYF. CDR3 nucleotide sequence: TGTGCCAGCAGTTTAACTACATCTAGCACAGATACGCAGTATTTT.